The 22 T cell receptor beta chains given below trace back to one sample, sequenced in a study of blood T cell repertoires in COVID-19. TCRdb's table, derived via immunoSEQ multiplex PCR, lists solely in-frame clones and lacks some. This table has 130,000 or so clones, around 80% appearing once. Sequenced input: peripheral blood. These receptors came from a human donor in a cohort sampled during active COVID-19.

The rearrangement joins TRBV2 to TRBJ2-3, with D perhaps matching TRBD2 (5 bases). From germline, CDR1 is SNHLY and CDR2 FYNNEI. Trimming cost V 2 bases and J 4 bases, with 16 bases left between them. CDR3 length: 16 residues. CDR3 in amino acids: CASSEKLRSSADTQYF. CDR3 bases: TGTGCCAGCAGTGAAAAGTTACGGAGTAGCGCAGATACGCAGTATTTT. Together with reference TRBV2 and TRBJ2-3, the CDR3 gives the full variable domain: EPEVTQTPSHQVTQMGQEVILRCVPISNHLYFYWYRQILGQKVEFLVSFYNNEISEKSEIFDDQFSVERPDGSNFTLKIRSTKLEDSAMYFCASSEKLRSSADTQYFGPGTRLTVL.

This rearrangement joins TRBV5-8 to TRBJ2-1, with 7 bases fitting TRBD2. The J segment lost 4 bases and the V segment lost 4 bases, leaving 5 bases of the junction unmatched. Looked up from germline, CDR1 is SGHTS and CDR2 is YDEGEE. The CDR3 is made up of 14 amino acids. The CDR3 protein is CASSPREQYNEQFF. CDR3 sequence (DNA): TGTGCCAGCAGCCCGCGGGAGCAATACAATGAGCAGTTCTTC.

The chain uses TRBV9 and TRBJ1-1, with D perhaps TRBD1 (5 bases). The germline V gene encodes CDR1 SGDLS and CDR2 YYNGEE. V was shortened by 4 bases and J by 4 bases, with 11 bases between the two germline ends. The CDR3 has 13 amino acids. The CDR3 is CASSPSRGTEAFF. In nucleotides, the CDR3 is TGTGCCAGCAGCCCAAGTAGGGGCACTGAAGCTTTCTTT.

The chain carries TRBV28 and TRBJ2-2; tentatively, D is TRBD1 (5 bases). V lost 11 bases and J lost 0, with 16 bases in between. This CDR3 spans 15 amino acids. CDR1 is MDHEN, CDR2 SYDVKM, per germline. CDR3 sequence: CALKAGHTNTGELFF. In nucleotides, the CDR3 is TGTGCCCTTAAGGCTGGACATACGAACACCGGGGAGCTGTTTTTT.

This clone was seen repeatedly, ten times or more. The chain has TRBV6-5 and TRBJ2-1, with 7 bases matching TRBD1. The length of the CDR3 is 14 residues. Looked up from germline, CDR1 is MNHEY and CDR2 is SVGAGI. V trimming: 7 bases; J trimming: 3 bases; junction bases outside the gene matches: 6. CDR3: CASIWGQNYNEQFF. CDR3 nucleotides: TGTGCCAGCATCTGGGGACAGAACTACAATGAGCAGTTCTTC.

CDR3 nucleotides: TGCGCCAGCAGCCAAGAGAAGCGGGGGGGGCTCTACGAGCAGTACTTC. Protein: CASSQEKRGGLYEQYF. The chain combines TRBV4-1 with TRBJ2-7; 10 bases agree with TRBD2. From germline, CDR1 is MGHRA and CDR2 YSYEKL. The CDR3 is made up of 16 amino acids. V shed 0 bases and J 3 bases; nucleotides not matched to a gene: 5.

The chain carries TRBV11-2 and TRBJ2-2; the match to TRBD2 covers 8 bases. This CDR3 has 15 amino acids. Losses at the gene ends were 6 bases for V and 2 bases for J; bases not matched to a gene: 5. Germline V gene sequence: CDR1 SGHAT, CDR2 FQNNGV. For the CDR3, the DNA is TGTGCCAGCAGGAGGGCGGGGGGCAACACCGGGGAGCTGTTTTTT. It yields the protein CASRRAGGNTGELFF. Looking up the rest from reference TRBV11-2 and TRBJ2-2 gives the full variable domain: EAGVAQSPRYKIIEKRQSVAFWCNPISGHATLYWYQQILGQGPKLLIQFQNNGVVDDSQLPKDRFSAERLKGVDSTLKIQPAKLEDSAVYLCASRRAGGNTGELFFGEGSRLTVL.

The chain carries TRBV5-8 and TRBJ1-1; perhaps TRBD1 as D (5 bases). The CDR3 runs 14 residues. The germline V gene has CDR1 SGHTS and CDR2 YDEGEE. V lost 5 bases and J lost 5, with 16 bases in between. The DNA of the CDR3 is TGTGCCAGCAGTCCCCCGGGGGAGATGACTGAAGCTTTCTTT. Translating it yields CASSPPGEMTEAFF.

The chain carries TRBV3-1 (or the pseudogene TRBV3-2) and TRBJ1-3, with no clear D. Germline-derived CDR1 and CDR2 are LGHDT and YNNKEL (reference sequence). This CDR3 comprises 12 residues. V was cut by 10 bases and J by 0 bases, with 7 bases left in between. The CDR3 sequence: CATESSGNTIYF. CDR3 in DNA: TGTGCCACCGAGAGCTCTGGAAACACCATATATTTT.

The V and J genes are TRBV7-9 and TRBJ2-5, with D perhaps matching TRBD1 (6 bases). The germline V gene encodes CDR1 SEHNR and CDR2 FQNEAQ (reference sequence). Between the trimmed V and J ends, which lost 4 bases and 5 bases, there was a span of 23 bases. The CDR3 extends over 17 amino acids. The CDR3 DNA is TGTGCCAGCAGCTCCCGTAGGGGGTTGACAAGTTGGGAGACCCAGTACTTC. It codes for CASSSRRGLTSWETQYF. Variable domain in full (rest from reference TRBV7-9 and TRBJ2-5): DTGVSQNPRHKITKRGQNVTFRCDPISEHNRLYWYRQTLGQGPEFLTYFQNEAQLEKSRLLSDRFSAERPKGSFSTLEIQRTEQGDSAMYLCASSSRRGLTSWETQYFGPGTRLLVL.

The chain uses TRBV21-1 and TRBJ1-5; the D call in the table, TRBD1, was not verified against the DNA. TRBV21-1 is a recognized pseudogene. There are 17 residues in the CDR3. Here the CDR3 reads CASSKAGQGLGNQPQHF. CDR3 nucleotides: TGTGCCAGCAGCAAAGCGGGACAGGGGTTGGGCAATCAGCCCCAGCATTTT.

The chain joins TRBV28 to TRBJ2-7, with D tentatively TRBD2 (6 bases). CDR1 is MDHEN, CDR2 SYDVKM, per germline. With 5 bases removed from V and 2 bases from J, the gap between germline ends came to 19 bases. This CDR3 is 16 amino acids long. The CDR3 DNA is TGTGCCAGCAGTCCCTCCGGTTGGGGGGAGGCCTACGAGCAGTACTTC. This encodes CASSPSGWGEAYEQYF.

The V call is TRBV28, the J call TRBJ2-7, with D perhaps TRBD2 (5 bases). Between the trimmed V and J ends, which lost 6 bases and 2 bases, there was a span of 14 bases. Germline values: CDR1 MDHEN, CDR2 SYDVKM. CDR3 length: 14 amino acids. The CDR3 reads CASSQSGDTYEQYF. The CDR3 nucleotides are TGTGCCAGCAGCCAATCCGGGGATACCTACGAGCAGTACTTC. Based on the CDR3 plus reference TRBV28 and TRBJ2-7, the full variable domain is DVKVTQSSRYLVKRTGEKVFLECVQDMDHENMFWYRQDPGLGLRLIYFSYDVKMKEKGDIPEGYSVSREKKERFSLILESASTNQTSMYLCASSQSGDTYEQYFGPGTRLTVT.

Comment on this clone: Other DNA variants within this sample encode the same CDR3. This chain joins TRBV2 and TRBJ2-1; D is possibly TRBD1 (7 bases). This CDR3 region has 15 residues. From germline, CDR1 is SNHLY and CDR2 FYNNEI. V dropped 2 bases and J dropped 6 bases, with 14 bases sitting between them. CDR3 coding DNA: TGTGCCAGCAGTGAACTGGCAGGGGGGCCCAATGAGCAGTTCTTC. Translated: CASSELAGGPNEQFF.

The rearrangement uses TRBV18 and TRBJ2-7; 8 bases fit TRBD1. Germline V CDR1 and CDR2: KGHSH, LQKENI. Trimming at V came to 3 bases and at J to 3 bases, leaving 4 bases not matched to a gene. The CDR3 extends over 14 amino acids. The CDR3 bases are TGTGCCAGCTCACCGCAGGGGGCGAACTACGAGCAGTACTTC. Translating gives CASSPQGANYEQYF.

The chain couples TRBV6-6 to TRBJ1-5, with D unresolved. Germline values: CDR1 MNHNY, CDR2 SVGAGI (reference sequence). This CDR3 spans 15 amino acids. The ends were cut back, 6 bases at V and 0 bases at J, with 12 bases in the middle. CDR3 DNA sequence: TGTGCCAGCAGGAATACCACATATAGCAATCAGCCCCAGCATTTT. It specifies CASRNTTYSNQPQHF.

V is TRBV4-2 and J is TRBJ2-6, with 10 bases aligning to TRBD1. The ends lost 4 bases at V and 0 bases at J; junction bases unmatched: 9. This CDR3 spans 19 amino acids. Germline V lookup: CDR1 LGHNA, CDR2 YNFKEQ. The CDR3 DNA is TGTGCCAGCAGCCGGGGACAGGGGCTCCGCCTCTCTGGGGCCAACGTCCTGACTTTC. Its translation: CASSRGQGLRLSGANVLTF.

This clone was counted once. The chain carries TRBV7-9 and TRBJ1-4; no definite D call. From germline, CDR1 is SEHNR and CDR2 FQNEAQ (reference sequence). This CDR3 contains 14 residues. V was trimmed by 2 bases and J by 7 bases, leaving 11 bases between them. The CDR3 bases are TGTGCCAGCAGCTTATCAGGCGAACGTGAAAAACTGTTTTTT. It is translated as CASSLSGEREKLFF.

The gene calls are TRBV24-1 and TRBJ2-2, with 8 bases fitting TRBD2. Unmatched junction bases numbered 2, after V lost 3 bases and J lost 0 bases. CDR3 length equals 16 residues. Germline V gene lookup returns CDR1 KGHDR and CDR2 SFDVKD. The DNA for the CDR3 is TGTGCCACCAGTGATACACTAGCGGCGAACACCGGGGAGCTGTTTTTT. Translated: CATSDTLAANTGELFF.

Written as DNA, the CDR3 is TGTGCCAGTAGTATAAATTACAGGGGTCCCGGGGAGCTGTTTTTT. Translating it yields CASSINYRGPGELFF. This chain joins TRBV19 and TRBJ2-2; 7 positions agree with TRBD1. The CDR3 is 15 amino acids. The V and J ends lost 2 bases and 6 bases, in that order; junction bases with no gene match: 6. Germline values: CDR1 LNHDA, CDR2 SQIVND (reference sequence).

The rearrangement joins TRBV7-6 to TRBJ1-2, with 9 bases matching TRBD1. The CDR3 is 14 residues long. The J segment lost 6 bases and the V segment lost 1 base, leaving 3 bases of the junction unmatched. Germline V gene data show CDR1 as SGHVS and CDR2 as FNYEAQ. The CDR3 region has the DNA TGTGCCAGCAGCTTAGGAGGGGACAGGGATGGCTACACCTTC. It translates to CASSLGGDRDGYTF. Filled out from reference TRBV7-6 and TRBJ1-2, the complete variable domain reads GAGVSQSPRYKVTKRGQDVALRCDPISGHVSLYWYRQALGQGPEFLTYFNYEAQQDKSGLPNDRFSAERPEGSISTLTIQRTEQRDSAMYRCASSLGGDRDGYTFGSGTRLTVV.

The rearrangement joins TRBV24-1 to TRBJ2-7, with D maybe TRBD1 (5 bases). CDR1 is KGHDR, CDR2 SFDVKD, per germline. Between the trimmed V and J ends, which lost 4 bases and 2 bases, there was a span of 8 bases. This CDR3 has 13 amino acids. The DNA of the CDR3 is TGTGCCACCAGTGAAGCAGGGACCTACGAGCAGTACTTC. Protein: CATSEAGTYEQYF.